Listed below are T cell receptor beta chains from one sample, sequenced in a study of blood T cell repertoires in COVID-19. Clones were sequenced by immunoSEQ multiplex PCR, and TCRdb holds only the in-frame ones, with some missing. The sample records about 180,000 clones, about 85% being singletons. Sequenced material: peripheral blood. Receptor source: a woman aged 80 or over with acute or convalescent COVID-19. CDR3s include the opening cysteine and the closing phenylalanine or tryptophan. Fields, in order: CDR3 DNA, CDR3 protein, clone size, V gene, J gene, D gene. D genes are given only for firm matches. Expanded clones get a size class; other rows say once, few or many, or leave the size out.

TGTGCCAGCAGCTTGGGCCCTAGCGGGAGAACGCAGTACTACGAGCAGTACTTC	CASSLGPSGRTQYYEQYF	few	TRBV5-4	TRBJ2-7	TRBD2
TGTGCCAGCAGCCAAGATAGGGAGAGGTCAGGTACCCACTACGAGCAGTACTTC	CASSQDRERSGTHYEQYF	NA	TRBV4-2	TRBJ2-7	NA
TGTGCCAGCGTCCCCTTAGTCAGGGAAACCTATGGCTACACCTTC	CASVPLVRETYGYTF	NA	TRBV6-5	TRBJ1-2	NA
TGCAGCGTTGGGTCGGGGTACAATCAGCCCCAGCATTTT	CSVGSGYNQPQHF	NA	TRBV29-1	TRBJ1-5	NA
TGTGCCAGTGCAAAGGGACTAGCGGGCCCCTACGAGCAGTACTTC	CASAKGLAGPYEQYF	NA	TRBV19	TRBJ2-7	TRBD2
TGTGCCAGCAGTCAGAGGAGGAACACTGAAGCTTTCTTT	CASSQRRNTEAFF	NA	TRBV6-5	TRBJ1-1	NA
TGTGCCAGTAGTATGTTCATAGGGGGTACCACCAATCAGCCCCAGCATTTT	CASSMFIGGTTNQPQHF	NA	TRBV19	TRBJ1-5	NA
TGTGCCTGGAGTCCACTCAGAGGGACAGGGGACTCCTACGAGCAGTACTTC	CAWSPLRGTGDSYEQYF	NA	TRBV30	TRBJ2-7	TRBD1
TGTGCCAGCAGCTTGGCCGGGACATCTAATGAAAAACTGTTTTTT	CASSLAGTSNEKLFF	NA	TRBV5-4	TRBJ1-4	NA
TGTGCCAGCAGCTCCAGCGGGACAGGCTCCTACGAGCAGTACTTC	CASSSSGTGSYEQYF	NA	TRBV7-9	TRBJ2-7	NA
TGTGCCAGCAGTTCGGGGTTCGAAGCTTTCTTT	CASSSGFEAFF	NA	TRBV6-2/TRBV6-3	TRBJ1-1	NA
TGTGCCAGCAGCGTACGGGAAGGGCTTGGCTATGGCTACACCTTC	CASSVREGLGYGYTF	NA	TRBV9	TRBJ1-2	NA
TGTGCCAGCACCCGGACAGGGACAGGAAACACCATATATTTT	CASTRTGTGNTIYF	NA	TRBV13	TRBJ1-3	TRBD1
TGTGCCAGCAGCGCGGCGGGGGGTAACGAGCAGTACTTC	CASSAAGGNEQYF	NA	TRBV11-2	TRBJ2-7	TRBD2
TGTGCCACCAGTGATTGGGACTTTGGCTACACCTTC	CATSDWDFGYTF	NA	TRBV24-1	TRBJ1-2	NA
TGCAGTGCTAGTAACCTAGCGGGGGAACAAGAGACCCAGTACTTC	CSASNLAGEQETQYF	NA	TRBV20-1	TRBJ2-5	TRBD2
TGTGCCAGCAGCCCCGGAGCGGGAGGTCTCACCGGGGAGCTGTTTTTT	CASSPGAGGLTGELFF	few	TRBV5-4	TRBJ2-2	TRBD2
TGTGCCAGCAGCTTAGGGGTGGGGGGCACTGAAGCTTTCTTT	CASSLGVGGTEAFF	NA	TRBV11-2	TRBJ1-1	NA
TGTGCCAGCAGCGTGTCGGTTTACAGGGAGGGTGAAAAACTGTTTTTT	CASSVSVYREGEKLFF	NA	TRBV9	TRBJ1-4	NA
TGTGCCAGCAGCTTGGAAGGCGGGGGGGCGATCTGGGAGACCCAGTACTTC	CASSLEGGGAIWETQYF	NA	TRBV5-4	TRBJ2-5	TRBD2
TGTGCCAGCAGTGAAGCGCTTCAGGTGGCCGGGGAGCTGTTTTTT	CASSEALQVAGELFF	few	TRBV2	TRBJ2-2	NA
TGCGCCAGCAGCCCCTCGGCGGGGGGTTACAATTCACCCCTCCACTTT	CASSPSAGGYNSPLHF	NA	TRBV4-3	TRBJ1-6	NA
TGCGCCAGCAGTTCCCTGGGGGACAGCTCAAACACTGAAGCTTTCTTT	CASSSLGDSSNTEAFF	NA	TRBV5-1	TRBJ1-1	TRBD1
TGCAGCGTCCTGAGCCCCGGGACACTCATTACTAAAGCTTTCTTT	CSVLSPGTLITKAFF	NA	TRBV29-1	TRBJ1-1	NA
TGTGCCAGCTCACTCGGGACTCCTGAAGCTTTCTTT	CASSLGTPEAFF	NA	TRBV18	TRBJ1-1	NA
TGTGCCACCAGCAGAGCGGGGTGGGGATATGGCTACACCTTC	CATSRAGWGYGYTF	NA	TRBV15	TRBJ1-2	NA
TGTGCCAGCAGCTTGCTCGACAGGGGCTATGGCTACACCTTC	CASSLLDRGYGYTF	NA	TRBV7-9	TRBJ1-2	TRBD1
TGTGCCAGCTCCTCTACAGGGGAAGTAGGCTACACCTTC	CASSSTGEVGYTF	NA	TRBV18	TRBJ1-2	TRBD1
TGTGCCAGCAGTGAAGCGAATTGGAGTCTTGGGGCCAACGTCCTGACTTTC	CASSEANWSLGANVLTF	NA	TRBV6-1	TRBJ2-6	NA
TGCGCCAGCAGCTTGGGTGACAGGGAAAACATTCAGTACTTC	CASSLGDRENIQYF	NA	TRBV5-1	TRBJ2-4	TRBD1
TGTGCCAGCAGCCTCCGGGCGGCCCGCGGGACTGAAGCTTTCTTT	CASSLRAARGTEAFF	NA	TRBV7-2	TRBJ1-1	NA
TGTGCCAGCAGTTACCCTAGCGGGGGGGCTTACGAGCAGTACTTC	CASSYPSGGAYEQYF	NA	TRBV6-5	TRBJ2-7	TRBD2
TGTGCCAGCAGCCGTAACACCGGGGAGCTGTTTTTT	CASSRNTGELFF	once	TRBV5-6	TRBJ2-2	NA
TGTGCCAGCAGCCAAGATCTCGCGGCGTGGGAAAAACTGTTTTTT	CASSQDLAAWEKLFF	NA	TRBV3-1/TRBV3-2	TRBJ1-4	NA
TGTGCCAGCAGCTTGGCCGGAGGGAGGTTGGCTGGCTACACCTTC	CASSLAGGRLAGYTF	NA	TRBV5-4	TRBJ1-2	NA
TGTGCCAGCAGCTTGAGACAGGGGGCGATTGCGGGTGAGCAGTTCTTC	CASSLRQGAIAGEQFF	few	TRBV7-2	TRBJ2-1	TRBD1
TGCGCCAGCTCCCCACGTTCCGGGACAGACAATGAAAAACTGTTTTTT	CASSPRSGTDNEKLFF	NA	TRBV23-1	TRBJ1-4	TRBD1
TGTGCCAGCAGCCCCCACCGGGGGAACACTGAAGCTTTCTTT	CASSPHRGNTEAFF	few	TRBV3-1/TRBV3-2	TRBJ1-1	NA
TGTGCCAGCAGATTCTCCCAAAGGGGGGAGACCCAGTACTTC	CASRFSQRGETQYF	NA	TRBV6-5	TRBJ2-5	NA
TGTGCCAGCAGCTTGAGGGTGGCAGCGGGGGGGGCGGATACGCAGTATTTT	CASSLRVAAGGADTQYF	NA	TRBV5-6	TRBJ2-3	TRBD2
TGTGCCAGCACCCCGGCGGGGAGGCCACTCGAGCAGTACTTC	CASTPAGRPLEQYF	few	TRBV6-5	TRBJ2-7	NA
TGTGCCAGCAGATTTCGCGGGACTGAAAGCAATCAGCCCCAGCATTTT	CASRFRGTESNQPQHF	NA	TRBV6-6	TRBJ1-5	NA
TGTGCCAGCAGCTTGTTAGCGGGGGGGGCCACAGATACGCAGTATTTT	CASSLLAGGATDTQYF	NA	TRBV5-6	TRBJ2-3	TRBD2
TGTGCCAGTAGTATAGGGGGTAGCGGTAGCTCCTACAATGAGCAGTTCTTC	CASSIGGSGSSYNEQFF	once	TRBV19	TRBJ2-1	NA
TGTGCCAGCAGCTTAGCCGGCCTGCGGGACGAGCAGTACTTC	CASSLAGLRDEQYF	NA	TRBV7-2	TRBJ2-7	NA
TGCAGCGTTGCTTTAGCGAACACCGGGGAGCTGTTTTTT	CSVALANTGELFF	NA	TRBV29-1	TRBJ2-2	NA
TGTGCCAGCAGTTCCGGGACAGGGGGCATCTACGAGCAGTACTTC	CASSSGTGGIYEQYF	NA	TRBV6-5	TRBJ2-7	TRBD1
TGTGCCAGCAGTGACCCACGGAGGGGTAACACAGATACGCAGTATTTT	CASSDPRRGNTDTQYF	NA	TRBV6-4	TRBJ2-3	NA
TGTGCCAGCAGTTACCGGACAGGGACTAATGAAAAACTGTTTTTT	CASSYRTGTNEKLFF	NA	TRBV7-7	TRBJ1-4	TRBD1
TGTGCCAGCTCACCACCGAGGACCGGACTCTACGAGCAGTACTTC	CASSPPRTGLYEQYF	NA	TRBV18	TRBJ2-7	NA
TGTGCCTGGAGTCTAAACACCGGGGAGCTGTTTTTT	CAWSLNTGELFF	NA	TRBV30	TRBJ2-2	NA
TGTGCCAGCAGCCGGGATCCGGGACAGGGTGGCACCGGGGAGCTGTTTTTT	CASSRDPGQGGTGELFF	few	TRBV7-9	TRBJ2-2	TRBD1
TGTGCCATCAGTGGGGACACCGACGGGGCAAGGCAGCCCCAGCATTTT	CAISGDTDGARQPQHF	NA	TRBV10-3	TRBJ1-5	NA